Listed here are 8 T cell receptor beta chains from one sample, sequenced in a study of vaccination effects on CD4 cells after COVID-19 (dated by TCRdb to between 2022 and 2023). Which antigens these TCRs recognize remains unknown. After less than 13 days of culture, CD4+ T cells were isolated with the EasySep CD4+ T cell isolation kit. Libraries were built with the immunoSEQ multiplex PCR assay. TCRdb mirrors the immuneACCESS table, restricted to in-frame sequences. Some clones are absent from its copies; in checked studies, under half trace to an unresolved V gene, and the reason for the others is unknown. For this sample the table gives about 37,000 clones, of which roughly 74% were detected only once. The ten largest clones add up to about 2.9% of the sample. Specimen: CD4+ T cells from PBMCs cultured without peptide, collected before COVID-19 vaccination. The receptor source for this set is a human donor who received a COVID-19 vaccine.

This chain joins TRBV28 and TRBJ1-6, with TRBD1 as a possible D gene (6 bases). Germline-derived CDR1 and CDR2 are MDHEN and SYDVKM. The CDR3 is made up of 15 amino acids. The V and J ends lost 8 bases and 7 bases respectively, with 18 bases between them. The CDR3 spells CASSLPGVQNSPLHF. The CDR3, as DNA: TGTGCCAGCTCCCTTCCAGGGGTCCAAAATTCACCCCTCCACTTT.

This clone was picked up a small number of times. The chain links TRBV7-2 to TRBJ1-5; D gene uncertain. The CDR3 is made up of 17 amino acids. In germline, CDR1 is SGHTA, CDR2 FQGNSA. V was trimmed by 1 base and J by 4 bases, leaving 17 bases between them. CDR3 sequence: CASSLEWGAGGNQPQHF. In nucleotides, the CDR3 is TGTGCCAGCAGCTTAGAGTGGGGAGCGGGCGGGAATCAGCCCCAGCATTTT. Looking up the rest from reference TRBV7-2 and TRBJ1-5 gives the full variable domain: GAGVSQSPSNKVTEKGKDVELRCDPISGHTALYWYRQSLGQGLEFLIYFQGNSAPDKSGLPSDRFSAERTGGSVSTLTIQRTQQEDSAVYLCASSLEWGAGGNQPQHFGDGTRLSIL.

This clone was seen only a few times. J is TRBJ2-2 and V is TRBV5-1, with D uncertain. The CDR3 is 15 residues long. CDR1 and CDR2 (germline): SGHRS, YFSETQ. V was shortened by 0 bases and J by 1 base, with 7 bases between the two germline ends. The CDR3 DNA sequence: TGCGCCAGCAGCTTGGAATGGGGGAACACCGGGGAGCTGTTTTTT. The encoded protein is CASSLEWGNTGELFF.

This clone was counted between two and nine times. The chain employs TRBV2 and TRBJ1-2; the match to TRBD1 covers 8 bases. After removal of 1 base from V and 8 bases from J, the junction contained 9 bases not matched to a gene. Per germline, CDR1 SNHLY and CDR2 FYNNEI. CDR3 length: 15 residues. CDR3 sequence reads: CASSEDGQGYRGYTF. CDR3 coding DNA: TGTGCCAGCAGTGAAGATGGACAGGGTTATAGAGGCTACACCTTC.

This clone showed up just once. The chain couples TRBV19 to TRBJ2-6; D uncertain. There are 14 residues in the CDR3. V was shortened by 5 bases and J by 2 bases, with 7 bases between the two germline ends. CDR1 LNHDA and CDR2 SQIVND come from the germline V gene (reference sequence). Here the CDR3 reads CASSVRAGANVLTF. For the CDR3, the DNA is TGTGCCAGTAGTGTGCGTGCTGGGGCCAACGTCCTGACTTTC.

The CDR3 spells CASSRQANYEQYF. In DNA form, the CDR3 reads TGTGCCAGCAGTCGTCAGGCTAACTACGAGCAGTACTTC. The chain is built from TRBV25-1 and TRBJ2-7; unclear D gene. Trimming took off 5 bases at V and 3 bases at J, with 11 bases between the two ends. This CDR3 spans 13 amino acids. From germline, CDR1 is MGHDK and CDR2 SYGVNS.

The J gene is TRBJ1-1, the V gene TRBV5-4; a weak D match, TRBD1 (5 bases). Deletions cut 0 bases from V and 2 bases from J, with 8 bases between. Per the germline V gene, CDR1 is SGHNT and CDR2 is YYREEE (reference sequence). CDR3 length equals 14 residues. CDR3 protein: CASSLARANTEAFF. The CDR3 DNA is TGTGCCAGCAGCTTGGCCAGGGCTAACACTGAAGCTTTCTTT.

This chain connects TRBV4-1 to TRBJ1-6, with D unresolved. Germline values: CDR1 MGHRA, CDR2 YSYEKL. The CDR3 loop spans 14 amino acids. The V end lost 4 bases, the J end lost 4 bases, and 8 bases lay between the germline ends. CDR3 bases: TGCGCCAGCAGCCCTACCCTTTATAATTCACCCCTCCACTTT. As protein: CASSPTLYNSPLHF.